The 13 T cell receptor beta chains below were found in one sample sequenced in a study of Ad26.COV2.S vaccination and SARS-CoV-2 variants. Method: immunoSEQ multiplex PCR; TCRdb's copy keeps in-frame clones and lacks some. The data contain about 400,000 clones, 75% to 90% of them singletons. Treatment indicated: approximately 18 received Ad26.COV2.S at low or high dose, single or two shots; roughly five received placebo; per-sample allocation not given. Repertoires come from day 63 after the first vaccine or placebo injection. Sequencing used peripheral blood, obtained in a trial of Ad26.COV2.S vaccine versus placebo. The receptors were gathered from a person between 18 and 65 years old who received the Ad26.COV2.S COVID-19 vaccine or a placebo.

The rearrangement joins TRBV30 to TRBJ1-2; 11 bases match TRBD1. Unmatched junction bases numbered 9, after V lost 1 base and J lost 8 bases. The germline CDR1 and CDR2 sequences are GTSNPN and SVGIG (reference sequence). The CDR3 is 15 residues long. The DNA of the CDR3 is TGTGCCTGGAGTGGTTCCGGGACAGGGGGTAGGGGCTACACCTTC. This gives the protein CAWSGSGTGGRGYTF. Supplemented by reference TRBV30 and TRBJ1-2, the full variable domain reads SQTIHQWPATLVQPVGSPLSLECTVEGTSNPNLYWYRQAAGRGLQLLFYSVGIGQISSEVPQNLSASRPQDRQFILSSKKLLLSDSGFYLCAWSGSGTGGRGYTFGSGTRLTVV.

The rearrangement links TRBV19 to TRBJ2-2; D might be TRBD1 (5 bases). Looked up from germline, CDR1 is LNHDA and CDR2 is SQIVND (reference sequence). The length of the CDR3 is 16 residues. Trimming cost V 3 bases and J 0 bases, with 11 bases left between them. The CDR3 nucleotides read TGTGCCAGTAGTATTATTCGGACAACGAACACCGGGGAGCTGTTTTTT. Protein: CASSIIRTTNTGELFF.

The chain has TRBV10-2 and TRBJ1-1, with D uncertain. CDR3 length: 11 residues. Germline CDR1 WSHSY, CDR2 SAAADI. V was pared by 7 bases and J by 7 bases, with 10 bases between. The CDR3 region has the DNA TGCGCCAGCAATGCACAGAATGAAGCTTTCTTT. Protein: CASNAQNEAFF.

The chain couples TRBV7-2 to TRBJ2-7, with TRBD2 matching 12 bases. This CDR3 comprises 15 residues. Germline lookup yields CDR1 SGHTA and CDR2 FQGNSA. The J segment lost 7 bases and the V segment lost 5 bases, leaving 9 bases of the junction unmatched. The CDR3 reads CASSASSGGEEEQYF. The CDR3, as DNA: TGTGCCAGCAGCGCCTCTAGCGGGGGGGAAGAAGAGCAGTACTTC.

The rearrangement links TRBV6-6 to TRBJ2-1; D gene unclear. The CDR3 has 16 amino acids. CDR1 and CDR2 from the germline V gene are MNHNY and SVGAGI (reference sequence). The ends were cut back, 4 bases at V and 0 bases at J, with 13 bases in the middle. Here the CDR3 DNA reads TGTGCCAGCAGTTTCTCAAGACTCAGCTCCTACAATGAGCAGTTCTTC. Translated: CASSFSRLSSYNEQFF.

This clone was recorded a few times. This rearrangement joins TRBV6-5 to TRBJ1-6, with a tentative D call TRBD1 (5 bases). There are 14 residues in the CDR3. Germline CDR1 MNHEY, CDR2 SVGAGI. Trimming removed 0 bases at V and 8 bases at J, with 8 bases between. Written as DNA, the CDR3 is TGTGCCAGCAGTTACTCGATGGGGCATTCACCCCTCCACTTT. Its protein product is CASSYSMGHSPLHF.

The chain links TRBV10-3 to TRBJ1-1, with 9 bases that match TRBD1. Germline V gene sequence: CDR1 ENHRY, CDR2 SYGVKD. The V gene end was trimmed by 7 bases and the J gene end by 4 bases; junction bases not matched to a gene: 7. This CDR3 spans 14 amino acids. The CDR3 coding sequence is TGTGCCATCACCCAGACAGGGGGTAGCACTGAAGCTTTCTTT. This translates into CAITQTGGSTEAFF.

The chain has TRBV19 and TRBJ1-2; D might be TRBD1 (6 bases). The length of the CDR3 is 14 residues. Germline V gives CDR1 LNHDA, CDR2 SQIVND (reference sequence). V lost 7 bases and J lost 2, with 14 bases in between. The CDR3 protein is CASMIKGGNYGYTF. The CDR3 DNA follows: TGTGCCAGTATGATCAAGGGGGGCAACTATGGCTACACCTTC.

CDR3 DNA: TGCGCCAGCAGCCAGGGACCCGGACAGGAATACGAGCAGTACTTC. It yields the protein CASSQGPGQEYEQYF. The chain uses TRBV4-1 and TRBJ2-7; 7 nucleotides line up with TRBD1. This CDR3 is 15 amino acids long. With V trimmed by 3 bases and J by 4 bases, 9 bases remained unmatched. Germline V gene data show CDR1 as MGHRA and CDR2 as YSYEKL.

This CDR3 is CASSFGQYYEQYF. In DNA form, the CDR3 reads TGTGCCAGCAGTTTTGGACAGTACTACGAGCAGTACTTC. The V call is TRBV12-3 or TRBV12-4, the J call TRBJ2-7, with D possibly being TRBD1 (6 bases). This CDR3 has 13 amino acids. V shed 3 bases and J shed 3 bases, with 9 bases lying between them.

This clone has a handful of counts. This sequence joins TRBV19 and TRBJ1-4; TRBD1 aligns across 10 bases. In germline, CDR1 is LNHDA, CDR2 SQIVND (reference sequence). CDR3 length: 13 residues. The J segment lost 8 bases and the V segment lost 10 bases, leaving 7 bases of the junction unmatched. CDR3 in DNA: TGTGCCACTAGGGACAGGGGAAGGGAAAAACTGTTTTTT. This translates into CATRDRGREKLFF.

This clone was seen once. Because the CDR3's place on the DNA is in doubt, the DNA is left out and the CDR3 is given as listed by TCRdb. The chain combines TRBV21-1 with TRBJ1-1; TRBD1, the table's D call, lacks a check against the DNA. TRBV21-1 is given as a pseudogene. The CDR3 is made up of 17 amino acids, end residues included. CDR3 residues: CASSKTWGSGTGGVAFF.

Written as DNA, the CDR3 is TGTGCCACCAGTGATCGCCATACTAGCGGTCAGAATACGCAGTATTTT. As protein: CATSDRHTSGQNTQYF. The chain recombines TRBV24-1 with TRBJ2-3; 8 nucleotides agree with TRBD2. This CDR3 region has 16 residues. V was clipped by 3 bases and J by 7 bases; unmatched bases: 11. CDR1 and CDR2 from the germline V gene are KGHDR and SFDVKD.